This T cell receptor (beta chain) was sequenced during a study of stem cell transplantation in POMP-related autoinflammatory disease. In its sample, this clone was seen once. In germline, CDR1 is SGHAT, CDR2 FQNNGV. The CDR3 has 16 residues. Trimming left V 5 bases short and J 0 bases short, with 15 bases between. Repertoires were generated with immunoSEQ multiplex PCR, while TCRdb's copy carries only in-frame clones and drops some. This table has some 69,000 clones, approximately 91% appearing once. The sample here was CD4+ T cells from PBMCs, taken after stem cell transplantation. V is TRBV11-2 and J is TRBJ2-3; tentative D call: TRBD2 (6 bases). This TCR was recovered from a human patient with POMP-related autoinflammation and immune dysregulation (PRAID). Some of the T cells might come from the graft donor. In nucleotides, the CDR3 is TGTGCCAGCAGCCAATTCCCGGGACTGAGCACAGATACGCAGTATTTT. Translation gives CASSQFPGLSTDTQYF.